The T cell receptor (beta chain) described here comes from a study of blood T cell repertoires in COVID-19. Study background: Sources were T cells, B-cell-depleted T cells, or PBMCs; the material itself was cDNA or gDNA.

The age range of participants was about 18 to 100 years, with residence in about two dozen US areas. Which cohort a participant joined came from the clinical history participants gave. V shed 0 bases and J shed 5 bases, with 17 bases lying between them. The CDR3 extends over 17 amino acids. Per germline, CDR1 LGHDT and CDR2 YNNKEL (reference sequence). Authors' processing steps: The assay estimated nucleated cells by amplifying reference gene primers. Here immunoSEQ multiplex PCR was the method, and the copy in TCRdb shows in-frame clones only, minus some. That table is the source of V, J and clone size, and D and trimming were worked out from the DNA. The sample records approximately 250,000 clones, just under 90% being singletons.

V and J are TRBV3-1 (or the pseudogene TRBV3-2) and TRBJ2-1; D is perhaps TRBD2 (6 bases). This TCR was recovered from a woman aged 25 to 39 with acute COVID-19. Source material: PBMCs or T cells enriched from blood (not recorded which). The CDR3 reads CASSQEHPAGPHNEQFF. The CDR3, as DNA: TGTGCCAGCAGCCAAGAGCACCCAGCGGGCCCCCACAATGAGCAGTTCTTC.